This T cell receptor beta chain was identified during a study of patients and donors after allogeneic stem cell transplantation. Trimming took off 5 bases at V and 2 bases at J, with 10 bases between the two ends. CDR3 size: 14 residues. This clonotype was seen many times. From the RT-PCR reads, TCRdb called clonotypes with MiXCR, one entry per CDR3 protein. The sample has approximately 430,000 distinct CDR3 sequences, about a sixth seen once; the top ten hold less than 8%. The sequence was collected from a human donor who was either an allogeneic HSCT recipient or a stem cell or donor lymphocyte infusion donor (not recorded which). It is not recorded whose cells these are; they may come from a transplant donor. The chain combines TRBV12-3 or TRBV12-4 with TRBJ1-3; D may be TRBD1 (5 bases). Sequences were obtained from blood, either unsorted or a sorted T cell fraction (not recorded which). CDR3: CASSLGATGNTIYF. CDR3 coding DNA: TGTGCCAGCAGTCTCGGGGCAACTGGAAACACCATATATTTT.